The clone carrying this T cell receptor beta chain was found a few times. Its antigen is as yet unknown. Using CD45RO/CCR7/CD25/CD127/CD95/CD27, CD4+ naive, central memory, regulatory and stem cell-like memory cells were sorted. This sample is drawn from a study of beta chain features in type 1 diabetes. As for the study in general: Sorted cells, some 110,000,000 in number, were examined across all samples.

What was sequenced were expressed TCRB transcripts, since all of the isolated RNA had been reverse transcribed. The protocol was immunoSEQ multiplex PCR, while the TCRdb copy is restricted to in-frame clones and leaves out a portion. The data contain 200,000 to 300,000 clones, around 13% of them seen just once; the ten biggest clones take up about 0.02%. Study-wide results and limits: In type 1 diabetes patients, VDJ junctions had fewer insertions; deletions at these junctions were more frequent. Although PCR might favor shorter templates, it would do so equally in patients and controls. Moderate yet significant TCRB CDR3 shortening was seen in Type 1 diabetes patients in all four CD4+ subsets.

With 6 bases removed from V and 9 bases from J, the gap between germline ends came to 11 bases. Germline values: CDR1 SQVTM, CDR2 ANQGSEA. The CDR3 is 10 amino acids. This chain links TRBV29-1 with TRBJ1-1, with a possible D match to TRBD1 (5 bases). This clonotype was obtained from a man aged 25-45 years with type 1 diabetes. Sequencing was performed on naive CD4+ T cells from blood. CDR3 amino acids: CSVGGSQAFF. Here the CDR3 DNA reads TGCAGCGTCGGGGGGAGTCAAGCTTTCTTT.